Presented here are 30 T cell receptor beta chains from one specimen sequenced in a study of identical twins. In TCRdb, the 5' RACE reads were re-called with MiXCR into one record per CDR3 protein. The data show about 720,000 distinct CDR3 sequences, with 8.6% seen just once and approximately 0.89% held by the top ten. The same sample was also studied in work on yellow fever vaccine responses in identical twins.

The source material was PBMCs. These receptors were collected from a woman between 18 and 29 years old in good health.

The chain joins TRBV3-1 to TRBJ2-7; the D is unclear. V gave up 0 bases and J gave up 3 bases, with 6 bases separating them. This CDR3 spans 13 amino acids. Germline values: CDR1 LGHDT, CDR2 YNNKEL (reference sequence). The CDR3 DNA sequence: TGTGCCAGCAGCCAAGACTCCCGCTACGAGCAGTACTTC. This gives the protein CASSQDSRYEQYF.

This clonotype has at least ten counts. This sequence joins TRBV6-5 and TRBJ2-3; D might be TRBD2 (5 bases). The CDR3 is 15 amino acids. Per the germline V gene, CDR1 is MNHEY and CDR2 is SVGAGI. V was shortened by 0 bases and J by 4 bases, with 11 bases between the two germline ends. CDR3 amino acids: CASSYSSGNPDTQYF. The CDR3 DNA reads TGTGCCAGCAGTTACTCATCGGGGAATCCAGATACGCAGTATTTT.

V usage is TRBV7-2 and J usage is TRBJ2-7; D might be TRBD2 (7 bases). V dropped 7 bases and J dropped 9 bases, with 19 bases sitting between them. Looked up from germline, CDR1 is SGHTA and CDR2 is FQGNSA. The CDR3 has 13 amino acids. This chain's CDR3 is CASIGSGGRGQYF. CDR3 DNA sequence: TGTGCCAGCATCGGGTCCGGGGGGCGGGGGCAGTACTTC.

The chain recombines TRBV11-1 with TRBJ2-5, with D perhaps assigned TRBD1 or TRBD2 (5 bases each). This CDR3 has 16 amino acids. Germline V gene data show CDR1 as SGHAT and CDR2 as FQDESV (reference sequence). Deletions cut 4 bases from V and 5 bases from J, with 20 bases between. CDR3 protein: CASSSPSGTDWETQYF. CDR3 DNA sequence: TGTGCCAGCAGCTCCCCCTCCGGGACGGATTGGGAGACCCAGTACTTC.

The V gene is TRBV25-1, the J gene TRBJ2-3; a possible D gene is TRBD2 (6 bases). V lost 2 bases, J lost 2 bases, and 8 bases lay in between. Germline values: CDR1 MGHDK, CDR2 SYGVNS. The CDR3 is 14 residues long. The CDR3 is CASSEAGLTDTQYF. DNA of the CDR3: TGTGCCAGCAGTGAAGCGGGACTCACAGATACGCAGTATTTT.

This clonotype has more than one count but fewer than ten. The chain is built from TRBV3-1 and TRBJ1-3, with D unresolved. This CDR3 comprises 14 residues. Trimming shortened V by 1 base and J by 0 bases, and 4 bases separated the two germline ends. Germline assignment: CDR1 LGHDT and CDR2 YNNKEL (reference sequence). CDR3 region: CASSQAASGNTIYF. The CDR3, as DNA: TGTGCCAGCAGCCAAGCCGCCTCTGGAAACACCATATATTTT.

This clonotype has at least ten counts. The rearrangement links TRBV4-2 to TRBJ2-1; 13 positions match TRBD2. The germline gives CDR1 LGHNA, CDR2 YNFKEQ. V shed 5 bases and J 7 bases; nucleotides not matched to a gene: 14. CDR3 size: 18 residues. The CDR3 DNA sequence: TGTGCCAGCAGCATCCAGACTCCGGGACTAGCGGGAAGGAATGAGCAGTTCTTC. Its translation is CASSIQTPGLAGRNEQFF.

This chain joins TRBV6-1 and TRBJ2-1; tentatively, D is TRBD2 (6 bases). Germline V gene data show CDR1 as MNHNS and CDR2 as SASEGT. CDR3 length: 16 amino acids. V dropped 6 bases and J dropped 3 bases, with 18 bases sitting between them. The CDR3 region is CASSPGGLRRYNEQFF. CDR3 coding DNA: TGTGCCAGCAGCCCCGGGGGACTTCGCCGCTACAATGAGCAGTTCTTC.

This chain links TRBV2 with TRBJ1-4; D unresolved. The germline V and J ends were trimmed by 6 bases and 8 bases, with 10 bases remaining between them. The length of the CDR3 is 12 residues. Per the germline V gene, CDR1 is SNHLY and CDR2 is FYNNEI. CDR3 coding DNA: TGTGCCAGCAGGCGGGTTGGGGAAAAACTGTTTTTT. It yields the protein CASRRVGEKLFF.

This clonotype was recorded at least ten times. The rearrangement links TRBV7-9 to TRBJ1-1; D unclear. Germline V gives CDR1 SEHNR, CDR2 FQNEAQ (reference sequence). This CDR3 region has 14 residues. V was pared by 4 bases and J by 6 bases, with 15 bases between. Here the CDR3 DNA reads TGTGCCAGCAGCTCGGGTCAGCTTTATGCTGAAGCTTTCTTT. Residues: CASSSGQLYAEAFF.

This clonotype occurred a few times. V gene TRBV6-4 combines with J gene TRBJ1-1; the D gene is possibly TRBD1 (6 bases). The CDR3 consists of 14 residues. In germline, CDR1 is MRHNA, CDR2 SNTAGT. Trimming pared 4 bases from V and 0 bases from J, leaving 9 bases between. The CDR3 bases are TGTGCCAGCAGTGCCGAGGGGGTGAACACTGAAGCTTTCTTT. Translation: CASSAEGVNTEAFF.

This chain links TRBV6-1 with TRBJ2-7; the D gene is possibly TRBD1 (6 bases). In germline, CDR1 is MNHNS, CDR2 SASEGT. V gave up 0 bases and J gave up 3 bases, with 12 bases separating them. The CDR3 is made up of 15 amino acids. DNA for the CDR3: TGTGCCAGCAGTGAAGCCTACAGGGTTTACTACGAGCAGTACTTC. The encoded protein is CASSEAYRVYYEQYF.

This clonotype was observed a few times. The gene calls are TRBV15 and TRBJ2-5; unclear D gene. The CDR3 is 18 amino acids. Germline CDR1 is LNHNV and CDR2 is YYDKDF (reference sequence). V was clipped by 1 base and J by 4 bases, with 22 bases between them. In DNA form, the CDR3 reads TGTGCCACCAGCAGAGGATCCCAACGGCGGATAACGGGAGAGACCCAGTACTTC. Translating gives CATSRGSQRRITGETQYF. Full variable domain (missing parts from reference TRBV15 and TRBJ2-5): DAMVIQNPRYQVTQFGKPVTLSCSQTLNHNVMYWYQQKSSQAPKLLFHYYDKDFNNEADTPDNFQSRRPNTSFCFLDIRSPGLGDTAMYLCATSRGSQRRITGETQYFGPGTRLLVL.

This clonotype has just a few counts. V gene TRBV6-1 combines with J gene TRBJ2-5, with TRBD2 matching 8 bases. The germline gives CDR1 MNHNS, CDR2 SASEGT. With 6 bases clipped from V and 5 bases from J, the junction kept 14 bases outside the gene matches. This CDR3 spans 16 amino acids. CDR3 nucleotide sequence: TGTGCCAGCAGCCCCAGGGAGCGGGGGAGGGACGAGACCCAGTACTTC. This gives the protein CASSPRERGRDETQYF.

This clonotype was counted a few times. The V and J genes are TRBV6-5 and TRBJ2-5; no clear D gene. This CDR3 comprises 14 residues. Between the trimmed V and J ends, which lost 1 base and 3 bases, there was a span of 9 bases. Germline CDR1 is MNHEY and CDR2 is SVGAGI. The CDR3 is CASSYFSGEETQYF. The CDR3 DNA sequence: TGTGCCAGCAGTTACTTTTCAGGAGAAGAGACCCAGTACTTC.

Ten or more counts support this clonotype. V is TRBV29-1 and J is TRBJ2-2; 11 bases line up with TRBD2. This CDR3 is built from 14 residues. V gave up 3 bases and J gave up 6 bases; unmatched junction bases: 3. Germline V lookup: CDR1 SQVTM, CDR2 ANQGSEA. This CDR3 reads CSVDSGRAPGELFF. The CDR3, as DNA: TGCAGCGTTGATAGCGGGAGGGCCCCCGGGGAGCTGTTTTTT.

This clonotype was observed a handful of times. At one boundary the junction diverges from the germline segment, which might be a read error. This chain joins TRBV3-1 and TRBJ1-2; D possibly corresponds to TRBD1 (6 bases). Germline CDR1 and CDR2: LGHDT and YNNKEL (reference sequence). The CDR3 loop spans 14 amino acids. The CDR3 is CASSQEGHGQATHF. The CDR3 DNA sequence: TGTGCCAGCAGCCAAGAGGGACACGGCCAGGCAACACATTTC.

This clonotype turned up a few times. V and J are TRBV3-1 and TRBJ1-4; TRBD1 agrees at 7 bases. With 1 base clipped from V and 4 bases from J, the junction kept 6 bases outside the gene matches. The CDR3 loop spans 16 amino acids. Germline V gene lookup returns CDR1 LGHDT and CDR2 YNNKEL (reference sequence). The CDR3 DNA is TGTGCCAGCAGCCAAGTATTGGGGACAGTTAATGAAAAACTGTTTTTT. It is translated as CASSQVLGTVNEKLFF.

This clonotype occurred a few times. J is TRBJ1-2 and V is TRBV7-9; 8 positions agree with TRBD1. V gave up 1 base and J gave up 2 bases; unmatched junction bases: 9. Germline CDR1 SEHNR, CDR2 FQNEAQ (reference sequence). This CDR3 is 17 amino acids long. CDR3 loop: CASSLVRTGRVNYGYTF. Written as DNA, the CDR3 is TGTGCCAGCAGCTTAGTGCGGACAGGGAGGGTGAACTATGGCTACACCTTC.

A few counts support this clonotype. This chain uses TRBV4-1 with TRBJ2-4; weak D call: TRBD1 (6 bases). CDR3 length: 15 residues. Germline CDR1 is MGHRA and CDR2 is YSYEKL. The V and J ends lost 4 bases and 1 base respectively, with 11 bases between them. The CDR3: CASSPDRLAKNIQYF. DNA of the CDR3: TGCGCCAGCAGCCCCGACAGGTTGGCCAAAAACATTCAGTACTTC.

This clonotype was observed a few times. The J gene is TRBJ2-5, the V gene TRBV11-2, with TRBD1 identical over 7 bases. The CDR3 runs 17 residues. Germline trimming cut 2 bases from V and 1 base from J; bases unmatched to any gene: 10. CDR1 and CDR2 (germline): SGHAT, FQNNGV. CDR3 nucleotides: TGTGCCAGCAGCTTAAAAGGGGGCCGGTTGGGCCAAGAGACCCAGTACTTC. Protein product: CASSLKGGRLGQETQYF. Full variable domain (missing parts from reference TRBV11-2 and TRBJ2-5): EAGVAQSPRYKIIEKRQSVAFWCNPISGHATLYWYQQILGQGPKLLIQFQNNGVVDDSQLPKDRFSAERLKGVDSTLKIQPAKLEDSAVYLCASSLKGGRLGQETQYFGPGTRLLVL.

In its sample, this clonotype was seen many times. J is TRBJ1-1 and V is TRBV7-9; 7 bases map to TRBD1. This CDR3 comprises 15 residues. With V trimmed by 5 bases and J by 1 base, 7 bases remained unmatched. In germline, CDR1 is SEHNR, CDR2 FQNEAQ (reference sequence). This chain's CDR3 is CASSVSGQPNTEAFF. The CDR3 nucleotides are TGTGCCAGCAGCGTCTCGGGACAGCCGAACACTGAAGCTTTCTTT.

V is TRBV6-1 and J is TRBJ2-7; D is perhaps TRBD1 (7 bases). From germline, CDR1 is MNHNS and CDR2 SASEGT. Between the trimmed V and J ends, which lost 8 bases and 4 bases, there was a span of 15 bases. There are 13 residues in the CDR3. CDR3 DNA: TGTGCCAGCCGCGGGACAGATACTTACGAGCAGTACTTC. Its translation is CASRGTDTYEQYF.

This clonotype has a handful of counts. The rearrangement links TRBV7-9 to TRBJ2-3, with TRBD2 identical over 10 bases. Germline V gene sequence: CDR1 SEHNR, CDR2 FQNEAQ (reference sequence). This CDR3 region has 16 residues. The J segment lost 0 bases and the V segment lost 5 bases, leaving 5 bases of the junction unmatched. This chain's CDR3 is CASSPNSGRSTDTQYF. CDR3 nucleotide sequence: TGTGCCAGCAGCCCTAATAGCGGGAGGAGCACAGATACGCAGTATTTT.

The chain uses TRBV29-1 and TRBJ2-7, with D tentatively TRBD1 (7 bases). CDR3 length: 14 residues. The germline V gene encodes CDR1 SQVTM and CDR2 ANQGSEA. Trimming left V 4 bases short and J 1 base short, with 14 bases between. This CDR3 reads CSVARSGGSYEQYF. In DNA, the CDR3 is TGCAGCGTTGCACGTTCAGGGGGGTCCTACGAGCAGTACTTC.

This clonotype was picked up many times. The chain is built from TRBV4-3 and TRBJ1-3, with a possible D match to TRBD1 (6 bases). Per germline, CDR1 LGHNA and CDR2 YSLEER. V lost 0 bases, J lost 0 bases, and 15 bases lay in between. The length of the CDR3 is 18 residues. CDR3 protein: CASSQDIRTVSSGNTIYF. The DNA for the CDR3 is TGCGCCAGCAGCCAAGATATTAGGACAGTTAGCTCTGGAAACACCATATATTTT.

The genes are TRBV6-1 and TRBJ1-1; D may be TRBD1 (6 bases). Germline V CDR1 and CDR2: MNHNS, SASEGT. The CDR3 loop spans 15 amino acids. Trimming stripped 5 bases from V and 5 bases from J, with 18 bases between. CDR3 DNA sequence: TGTGCCAGCAGTCGACCTGTTAGGGGGGGGACTGAAGCTTTCTTT. It codes for CASSRPVRGGTEAFF.

This clonotype was observed a few times. The J gene is TRBJ2-6, the V gene TRBV5-6; weak D call: TRBD2 (6 bases). Germline V gene lookup returns CDR1 SGHDT and CDR2 YYEEEE. CDR3 length: 17 amino acids. Trimming took 2 bases from V and 3 from J, leaving 15 bases between them. This CDR3 reads CASSFGTPTFGANVLTF. The CDR3 DNA sequence: TGTGCCAGCAGCTTCGGGACTCCGACATTTGGGGCCAACGTCCTGACTTTC.

This clonotype was counted at least ten times. The chain combines TRBV5-1 with TRBJ1-1, with D uncertain. Germline assignment: CDR1 SGHRS and CDR2 YFSETQ. With 0 bases removed from V and 1 base from J, the gap between germline ends came to 13 bases. CDR3 size: 16 residues. CDR3 DNA: TGCGCCAGCAGCTTGGGGACCACAGTGAAGAACACTGAAGCTTTCTTT. It is translated as CASSLGTTVKNTEAFF. Together with reference TRBV5-1 and TRBJ1-1, the CDR3 gives the full variable domain: KAGVTQTPRYLIKTRGQQVTLSCSPISGHRSVSWYQQTPGQGLQFLFEYFSETQRNKGNFPGRFSGRQFSNSRSEMNVSTLELGDSALYLCASSLGTTVKNTEAFFGQGTRLTVV.

This clonotype was picked up many times. The V call is TRBV11-2, the J call TRBJ2-5; 7 positions agree with TRBD2. V shed 0 bases and J 1 base; nucleotides not matched to a gene: 11. This CDR3 is built from 18 residues. CDR1 SGHAT and CDR2 FQNNGV come from the germline V gene. The CDR3 loop reads CASSLEWNSGPSQETQYF. CDR3 coding DNA: TGTGCCAGCAGCTTAGAGTGGAATAGCGGGCCATCCCAAGAGACCCAGTACTTC.